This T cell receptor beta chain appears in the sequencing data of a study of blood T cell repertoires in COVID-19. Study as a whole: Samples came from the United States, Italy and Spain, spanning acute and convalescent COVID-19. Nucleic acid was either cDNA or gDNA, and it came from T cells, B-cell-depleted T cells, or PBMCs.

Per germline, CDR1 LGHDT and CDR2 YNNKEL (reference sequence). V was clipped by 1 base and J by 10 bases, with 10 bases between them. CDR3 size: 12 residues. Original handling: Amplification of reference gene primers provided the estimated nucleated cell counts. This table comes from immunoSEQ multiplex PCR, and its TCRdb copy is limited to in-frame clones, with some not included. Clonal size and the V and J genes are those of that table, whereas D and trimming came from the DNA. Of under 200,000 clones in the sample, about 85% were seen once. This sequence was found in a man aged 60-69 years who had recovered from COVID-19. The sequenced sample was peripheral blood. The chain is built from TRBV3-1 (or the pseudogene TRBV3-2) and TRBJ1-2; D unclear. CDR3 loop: CASSQGAVPYTF. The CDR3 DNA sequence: TGTGCCAGCAGCCAAGGGGCAGTCCCCTACACCTTC.